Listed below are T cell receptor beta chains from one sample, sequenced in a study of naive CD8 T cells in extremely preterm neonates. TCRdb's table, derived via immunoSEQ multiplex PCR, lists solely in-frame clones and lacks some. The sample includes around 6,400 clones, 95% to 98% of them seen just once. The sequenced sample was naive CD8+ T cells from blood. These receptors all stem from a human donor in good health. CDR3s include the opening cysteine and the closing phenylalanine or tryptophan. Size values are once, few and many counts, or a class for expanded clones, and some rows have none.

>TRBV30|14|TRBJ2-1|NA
CAWDPSDYHSGQFF
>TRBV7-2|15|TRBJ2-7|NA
CASSLVEGAPYEQYF
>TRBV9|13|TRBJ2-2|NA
CASSVVLTGELFF
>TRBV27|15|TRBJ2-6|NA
CASSLSSSGANVLTF
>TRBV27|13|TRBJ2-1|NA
CASSPPTSDEQFF
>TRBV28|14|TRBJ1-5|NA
CASSSGGIDQPQHF
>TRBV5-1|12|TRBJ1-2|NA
CASSLGDKHYTF
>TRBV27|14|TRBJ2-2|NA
CASSSDTNTGELFF
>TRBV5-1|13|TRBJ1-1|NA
CASSLSVNTEAFF
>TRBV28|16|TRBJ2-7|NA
CASGVKTGGFSYEQYF
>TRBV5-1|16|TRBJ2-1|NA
CASSSQGVPEDNEQFF
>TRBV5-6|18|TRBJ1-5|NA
CASSLNGQEYLWNQPQHF
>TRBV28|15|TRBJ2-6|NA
CASSPGGSGANVLTF
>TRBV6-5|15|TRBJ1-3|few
CASSYSGNSGNTIYF
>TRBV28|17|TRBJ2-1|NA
CASSLPPYGGTYNEQFF
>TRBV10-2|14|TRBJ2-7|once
CASSGTGGGYEQYF
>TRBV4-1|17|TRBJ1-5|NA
CASSTGGGARVNQPQHF
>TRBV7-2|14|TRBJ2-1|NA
CASSSAEGHNEQFF
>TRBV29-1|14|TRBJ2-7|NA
CSVGVPDSLHEQYF
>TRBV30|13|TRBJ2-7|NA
CAWSISTGDEQYF
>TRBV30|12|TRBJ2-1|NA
CAWPQSEGEQFF
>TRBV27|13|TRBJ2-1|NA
CATIGGRAGEQFF
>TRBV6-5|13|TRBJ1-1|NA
CASSLGTGTEAFF
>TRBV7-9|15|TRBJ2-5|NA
CASSLAGTGGDTQYF
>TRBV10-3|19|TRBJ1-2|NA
CAISESLRDTSLPDYGYTF
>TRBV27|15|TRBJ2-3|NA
CASSPIGTSTDTQYF
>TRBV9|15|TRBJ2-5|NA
CASSVEKGPQETQYF
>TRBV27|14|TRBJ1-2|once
CASSFQGTNYGYTF
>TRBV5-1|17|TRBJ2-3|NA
CASSPFMSSGGTDTQYF
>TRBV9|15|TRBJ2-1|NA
CASSVGLAGVDEQFF
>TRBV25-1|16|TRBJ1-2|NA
CASSEYNPAPGYGYTF
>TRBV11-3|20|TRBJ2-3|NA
CASAKGGPLAGGPSTDTQYF
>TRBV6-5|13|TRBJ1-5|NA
CASSWTGGQPQHF
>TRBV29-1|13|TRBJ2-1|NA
CSVERAGYNEQFF
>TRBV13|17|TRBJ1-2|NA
CASSLAGATGGFYGYTF
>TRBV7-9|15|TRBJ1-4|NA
CASSLVGGMDEKLFF
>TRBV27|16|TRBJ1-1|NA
CASSPAGGIRWGEAFF
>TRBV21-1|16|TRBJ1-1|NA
CASSKVEGQMNTEAFF
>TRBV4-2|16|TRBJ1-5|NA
CASSQEGQGSNQPQHF
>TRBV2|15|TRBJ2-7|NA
CASASVAGAYYEQYF